These T cell receptor beta chains were read from a single sample in a study of shared clonotypes between healthy human individuals. Libraries were prepared by immunoSEQ multiplex PCR; TCRdb keeps only in-frame clonotypes and omits some of them. The data contain roughly 480,000 clones, around three quarters of them singletons. The sample was PBMCs. The receptor source for this set is a woman in her 40s in good health. Some clones in this sample may be carry-over from other donors' samples. Both conserved end residues are trimmed from each CDR3. The D gene is left open where the match is weak.

D: TRBD1; V: TRBV9; J: TRBJ2-7; CDR3: ASSESGQSYEQY
D: -; V: TRBV7-9; J: TRBJ2-3; CDR3: ASSLDWTDSDTQY
D: TRBD1; V: TRBV10-3; J: TRBJ2-1; CDR3: AISPGQYNEQF
D: TRBD2; V: TRBV19; J: TRBJ2-3; CDR3: ASRRTSGRTGRNTDTQY
D: TRBD1; V: TRBV28; J: TRBJ2-7; CDR3: ASRQGQLYSYEQY
D: -; V: TRBV7-8; J: TRBJ1-1; CDR3: ASSLGERAAVAF
D: -; V: TRBV9; J: TRBJ1-1; CDR3: ASSVLDRMNTEAF
D: TRBD1; V: TRBV30; J: TRBJ2-7; CDR3: AWSINRGEQY
D: -; V: TRBV7-7; J: TRBJ2-1; CDR3: ASSFGLSGVDEQF
D: -; V: TRBV4-1; J: TRBJ1-3; CDR3: ASSQGRPGNTIY
D: TRBD2; V: TRBV2; J: TRBJ2-7; CDR3: ASRSGTSGMEEQY
D: -; V: TRBV5-6; J: TRBJ2-7; CDR3: ASSLAYSGNEQY
D: -; V: TRBV29-1; J: TRBJ2-7; CDR3: SVGPSTYEQY